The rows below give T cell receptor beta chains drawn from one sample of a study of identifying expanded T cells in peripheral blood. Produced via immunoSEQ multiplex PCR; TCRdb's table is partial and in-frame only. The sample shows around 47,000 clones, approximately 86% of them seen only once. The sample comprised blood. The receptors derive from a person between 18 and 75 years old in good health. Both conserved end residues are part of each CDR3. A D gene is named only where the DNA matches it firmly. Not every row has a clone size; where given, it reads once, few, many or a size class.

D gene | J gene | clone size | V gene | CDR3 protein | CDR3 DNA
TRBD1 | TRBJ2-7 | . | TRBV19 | CASTSGTGGLPYEQYF | TGTGCCAGTACCTCAGGGACAGGGGGCTTGCCCTACGAGCAGTACTTC
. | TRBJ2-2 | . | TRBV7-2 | CASSLGRGRQVNTGELFF | TGTGCCAGCAGCTTAGGGAGAGGACGGCAAGTGAACACCGGGGAGCTGTTTTTT
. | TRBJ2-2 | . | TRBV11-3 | CASSTRGTNTGELFF | TGTGCCAGCAGCACCCGGGGGACGAACACCGGGGAGCTGTTTTTT
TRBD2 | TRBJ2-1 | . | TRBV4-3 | CASSQVTSGPNEQFF | TGCGCCAGCAGCCAAGTGACTAGCGGTCCCAATGAGCAGTTCTTC
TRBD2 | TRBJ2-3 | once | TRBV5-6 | CASSWGLAGADTQYF | TGTGCCAGCAGCTGGGGACTAGCGGGAGCCGATACGCAGTATTTT
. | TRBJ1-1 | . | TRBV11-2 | CASSPGEGGAFF | TGTGCCAGCAGCCCAGGGGAGGGAGGAGCTTTCTTT
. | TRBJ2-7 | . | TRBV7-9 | CASSLFGTATREQYF | TGTGCCAGCAGCTTATTCGGGACTGCCACGCGGGAGCAGTACTTC
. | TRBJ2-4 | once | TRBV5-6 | CASSLVDGGPRENIQYF | TGTGCCAGCAGCTTGGTGGATGGGGGCCCCCGAGAAAACATTCAGTACTTC
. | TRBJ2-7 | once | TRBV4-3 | CASSQEPGYEQYF | TGCGCCAGCAGCCAAGAACCCGGCTACGAGCAGTACTTC
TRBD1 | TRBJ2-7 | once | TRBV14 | CASSPNRGSYEQYF | TGTGCCAGCAGTCCGAACAGGGGGTCCTACGAGCAGTACTTC
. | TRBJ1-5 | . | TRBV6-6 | CASRGSNQPQHF | TGTGCCAGCAGGGGTAGCAATCAGCCCCAGCATTTT
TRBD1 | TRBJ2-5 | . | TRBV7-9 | CASSLGDRQETQYF | TGTGCCAGCAGCTTAGGGGACAGGCAAGAGACCCAGTACTTC
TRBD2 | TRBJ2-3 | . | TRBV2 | CASSAGGASTDTQYF | TGTGCCAGCAGTGCGGGGGGGGCTAGCACAGATACGCAGTATTTT
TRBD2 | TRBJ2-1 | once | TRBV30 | CAWSVLALARSNEQFF | TGTGCCTGGAGTGTACTAGCGCTAGCTAGGAGCAATGAGCAGTTCTTC
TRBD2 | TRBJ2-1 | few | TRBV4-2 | CASSQDPGGPKGEQFF | TGTGCCAGCAGCCAAGATCCGGGGGGGCCGAAGGGCGAGCAGTTCTTC
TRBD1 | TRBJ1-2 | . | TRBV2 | CASNTQGAHGYTF | TGTGCCAGCAACACACAGGGGGCGCATGGCTACACCTTC
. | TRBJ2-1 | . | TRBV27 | CASSLPYGEQFF | TGTGCCAGCAGTTTACCGTACGGTGAGCAGTTCTTC
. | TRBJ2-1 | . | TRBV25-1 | CASSESNNEQFF | TGTGCCAGCAGTGAATCTAACAATGAGCAGTTCTTC
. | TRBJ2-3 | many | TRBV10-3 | CAIRGATGLTDTQYF | TGTGCCATCAGGGGGGCGACAGGACTCACAGATACGCAGTATTTT